This T cell receptor beta chain was documented in a study of low-dose radiotherapy and immunotherapy resistance in tumors. cDNA synthesis used a TRAV/TRBV-specific primer set for both chains. TCR amplification involved around 22 PCR cycles with a constant-region primer and V-primer adapter. TCRdb re-derived calls from the reads in MiXCR, one entry per CDR3 protein. The data contain under 11,000 distinct CDR3 sequences, 51% of them singletons. CDR1 MNHNY and CDR2 SVGAGI come from the germline V gene (reference sequence). The CDR3 has 15 residues. V trimming: 5 bases; J trimming: 2 bases; junction bases outside the gene matches: 4. All eligible patients presented with advanced solid tumors that contained no tumor-infiltrating lymphocytes.

This sequence joins TRBV6-6 and TRBJ2-3; TRBD2 matches at 10 bases. The TCR originated in a human donor with advanced metastatic prostate, ovarian, gallbladder or colorectal cancer (not recorded which). This table probably holds off-target reads from a library built for another chain. The CDR3 DNA follows: TGTGCCAGCAGTCATAGCGGGGGGTCCACAGATACGCAGTATTTT. Residues: CASSHSGGSTDTQYF.